Here is one T cell receptor (beta chain) with its context. Its antigen is not known. This specimen belongs to a study of shared clonotypes between healthy human individuals. Across the study: Every donor yielded three CD4 naive, three CD4 memory, two CD8 naive and one CD8 memory plate.

The CDR3 is 16 amino acids. Losses at the gene ends were 2 bases for V and 5 bases for J; bases not matched to a gene: 10. The V gene's germline CDR1 is SEHNR and CDR2 FQNEAQ (reference sequence). Study results and limitations: Naive subsets typically showed greater estimated richness than memory subsets. Only blood underwent sampling, and tissue repertoires likely differ. Among donors, clonotype sharing was expected to be affected by sequencing depth.

TCRdb's table, derived via immunoSEQ multiplex PCR, lists solely in-frame clones and lacks some. The sample lists some 1 million clones; 65% to 80% were seen once. Sequenced sample: memory CD4+ T cells sorted from blood. The subset was: CD45RA-negative fraction. The sequence was obtained from a man between 18 and 35 years old in good health. The rearrangement joins TRBV7-9 to TRBJ2-7; 9 positions agree with TRBD2. CDR3 loop: CASSLPPASGNDEQYF. In DNA, the CDR3 is TGTGCCAGCAGCTTACCCCCCGCTAGCGGGAACGACGAGCAGTACTTC.